Each of the 25 T cell receptor beta chains below was sequenced from the same sample in a study of tumor-infiltrating lymphocytes in primary liver carcinoma. With approximately 500 ng total RNA as template and a constant-region primer, TCR beta cDNA was made. Nested multiplex PCR, run for three rounds with slightly modified ARM-PCR, yielded TCR beta libraries. A C-beta reverse primer was combined with TRBV1-TRBV30 forward primers in the first two PCR rounds, and each round had around 10 cycles. MiXCR, applied by TCRdb to the multiplex PCR reads, yields one record per CDR3 protein. Found here are around 100,000 distinct CDR3 sequences, roughly 69% of them singletons; the top ten hold around 9.5%. Co-extraction of both nucleic acids (RNA and DNA) used roughly 19-33 mg of unsorted bulk tissue. The sample consisted of liver tumor tissue from sampling region 5. Subset defined: tumor region T5, tumor centre. The receptors were gathered from a woman aged 60-75 years with primary liver carcinoma and hepatitis B virus infection.

Concerning this clonotype: At one end the junction does not follow the germline gene, possibly because of a read error. The chain employs TRBV11-2 and TRBJ1-5, with TRBD1 matching over 8 bases. The length of the CDR3 is 15 residues. Per germline, CDR1 SGHAT and CDR2 FQNNGV. CDR3 residues: CTSNFQGAVNQPQHF. CDR3 nucleotide sequence: TGTACCAGCAACTTCCAGGGGGCTGTCAATCAGCCCCAGCATTTT.

The chain joins TRBV4-1 to TRBJ1-1; D is undetermined. V was clipped by 11 bases and J by 0 bases, with 22 bases between them. Per the germline V gene, CDR1 is MGHRA and CDR2 is YSYEKL. This CDR3 spans 16 amino acids. CDR3 sequence reads: CAGIQDGQSMNTEAFF. The CDR3 DNA sequence: TGCGCCGGCATCCAAGATGGGCAGTCCATGAACACTGAAGCTTTCTTT.

This chain uses TRBV5-1 with TRBJ2-7, with TRBD1 matching 7 bases. The CDR3 covers 13 residues. V lost 4 bases to trimming and J lost 6 bases; unmatched junction nucleotides: 7. CDR1 and CDR2 (germline): SGHRS, YFSETQ. CDR3: CASSRNTGVEQYF. CDR3 nucleotides: TGCGCCAGCAGCCGAAACACAGGGGTCGAGCAGTACTTC. Looking up the rest from reference TRBV5-1 and TRBJ2-7 gives the full variable domain: KAGVTQTPRYLIKTRGQQVTLSCSPISGHRSVSWYQQTPGQGLQFLFEYFSETQRNKGNFPGRFSGRQFSNSRSEMNVSTLELGDSALYLCASSRNTGVEQYFGPGTRLTVT.

The V gene is TRBV11-2, the J gene TRBJ2-2, with D hard to call. The CDR3 is 13 residues long. Trimming took 6 bases from V and 9 from J, leaving 14 bases between them. Per the germline V gene, CDR1 is SGHAT and CDR2 is FQNNGV. The CDR3 DNA reads TGTGCCAGCAGTTTGGAGCCAGCCTGGGAGCTGTTTTTT. As protein: CASSLEPAWELFF.

This clonotype is a singleton in its sample. This may stem from a read error, because a much larger clone lies one nucleotide away. The genes are TRBV5-1 and TRBJ2-5; tentatively, D is TRBD1 (7 bases). CDR3 size: 16 residues. Germline lookup yields CDR1 SGHRS and CDR2 YFSETQ. V shed 0 bases and J shed 2 bases, with 14 bases lying between them. In DNA form, the CDR3 reads TGCGCCAGCAGCTTGGCCAGGGGGACTTTTCAAGAGACCCAGTACTTC. This gives the protein CASSLARGTFQETQYF.

As for this clonotype: At one boundary the junction diverges from the germline segment, which might be a read error. This chain joins TRBV6-1 and TRBJ2-5, with D perhaps given as TRBD1 or TRBD2 (6 bases each). CDR3 size: 13 residues. CDR1 is MNHNS and CDR2 is SASEGT in the germline V gene. CDR3 region: CASSLRGEETQCF. The CDR3 DNA sequence: TGTGCCAGCAGTTTGAGGGGGGAAGAGACCCAGTGTTTC.

Details on this clonotype: One end of the junction does not line up with germline, which may come from a read error. The V call is TRBV13, the J call TRBJ2-2; 9 bases map to TRBD2. The CDR3 loop spans 15 amino acids. Germline-derived CDR1 and CDR2 are PRHDT and FYEKMQ (reference sequence). CDR3 sequence reads: CPSSLPAGGAGELFF. DNA for the CDR3: TGTCCCAGCAGCTTACCAGCGGGAGGAGCCGGGGAGCTGTTTTTT.

The sample holds many counts of this clonotype. The CDR3 DNA reads as TGTGCCATCAGTGACCACGAGGGTGGCGGGCAGTTCTTC. Protein: CAISDHEGGGQFF. The gene calls are TRBV10-3 and TRBJ2-1, with D maybe TRBD2 (5 bases). CDR3 length: 13 residues. Trimming took 3 bases from V and 12 from J, leaving 15 bases between them. Germline CDR1 reads ENHRY; CDR2 reads SYGVKD.

Remarks on this clonotype: One end of the junction fails to match germline, which may point to a read error. The chain carries TRBV20-1 and TRBJ2-7; 7 nucleotides match TRBD2. Looked up from germline, CDR1 is DFQATT and CDR2 is SNEGSKA (reference sequence). The CDR3 loop spans 15 amino acids. The CDR3 nucleotides are TGCAGTGCTAGAAAGGCGGGAGCTCGTATTTACGAGGAGTACTTT. Protein: CSARKAGARIYEEYF.

J is TRBJ2-6 and V is TRBV11-1, with D tentatively TRBD1 or TRBD2 (5 bases each). Germline V gene sequence: CDR1 SGHAT, CDR2 FQDESV (reference sequence). The CDR3 has 17 residues. Trimming pared 6 bases from V and 3 bases from J, leaving 18 bases between. The CDR3 DNA follows: TGTGCCAGCAGTCCTGGGGCAGGGAGCAGTGGGGCCAACGTCCTGACTTTC. Protein sequence: CASSPGAGSSGANVLTF. Full variable domain (missing parts from reference TRBV11-1 and TRBJ2-6): EAEVAQSPRYKITEKSQAVAFWCDPISGHATLYWYRQILGQGPELLVQFQDESVVDDSQLPKDRFSAERLKGVDSTLKIQPAELGDSAMYLCASSPGAGSSGANVLTFGAGSRLTVL.

On this clonotype: A much larger clone lies a single base off, so this may be a read error. The chain joins TRBV28 to TRBJ2-5; TRBD2 agrees at 7 bases. CDR1 is MDHEN, CDR2 SYDVKM, per germline. V was pared by 7 bases and J by 2 bases, with 7 bases of the junction left unmatched. The CDR3 has 14 amino acids. DNA of the CDR3: TGTGCCAGCAAAATAGAGGGAGGGCAAGAGACCCAGTACTTC. The encoded protein is CASKIEGGQETQYF. The full variable domain, in which reference TRBV28 and TRBJ2-5 provide the parts outside the CDR3, is DVKVTQSSRYLVKRTGEKVFLECVQDMDHENMFWYRQDPGLGLRLIYFSYDVKMKEKGDIPEGYSVSREKKERFSLILESASTNQTSMYLCASKIEGGQETQYFGPGTRLLVL.

The chain couples TRBV29-1 to TRBJ1-1; D remains ambiguous. Trimming took off 7 bases at V and 8 bases at J, with 11 bases between the two ends. Germline-derived CDR1 and CDR2 are SQVTM and ANQGSEA. There are 10 residues in the CDR3. CDR3 residues: CSGGQKEAFF. The CDR3 coding sequence is TGCAGCGGAGGGCAGAAGGAAGCTTTCTTT.

By proportion, this clonotype is medium-sized. J is TRBJ2-1 and V is TRBV11-2, with 15 positions matching TRBD2. CDR3 length: 17 amino acids. V gave up 5 bases and J gave up 1 base; unmatched junction bases: 3. Germline-derived CDR1 and CDR2 are SGHAT and FQNNGV. CDR3 sequence reads: CASSDGTSGRSYNEQFF. The CDR3 nucleotides read TGTGCCAGCAGCGACGGGACTAGCGGGAGGTCCTACAATGAGCAGTTCTTC.

The chain is built from TRBV5-1 and TRBJ2-2; D remains unclear. V gave up 2 bases and J gave up 0 bases, with 5 bases separating them. The CDR3 consists of 14 residues. Germline CDR1 reads SGHRS; CDR2 reads YFSETQ. CDR3 in amino acids: CASSLEANTGELFF. In DNA, the CDR3 is TGCGCCAGCAGCTTAGAGGCGAACACCGGGGAGCTGTTTTTT.

For this clonotype: A junction boundary mismatches the germline segment, possibly from a read error. The rearrangement links TRBV11-2 to TRBJ2-2, with D tentatively TRBD1 (6 bases). CDR3 length: 15 residues. CDR1 is SGHAT and CDR2 is FQNNGV in the germline V gene. For the CDR3, the DNA is TGTGCCAGTAGCCCTATCACAGGGTCCACCGAGGAGCTGTTTTTT. Translating it yields CASSPITGSTEELFF. Variable domain in full (rest from reference TRBV11-2 and TRBJ2-2): EAGVAQSPRYKIIEKRQSVAFWCNPISGHATLYWYQQILGQGPKLLIQFQNNGVVDDSQLPKDRFSAERLKGVDSTLKIQPAKLEDSAVYLCASSPITGSTEELFFGEGSRLTVL.

V is TRBV28 and J is TRBJ1-4; tentative D call: TRBD1 (6 bases). Germline lookup yields CDR1 MDHEN and CDR2 SYDVKM. This CDR3 region has 15 residues. The V end lost 2 bases, the J end lost 8 bases, and 15 bases lay between the germline ends. As DNA, the CDR3 is TGTGCCAGCAGTTTACCGAACGGGGGCCGGGAAAAACTGTTTTTT. This translates into CASSLPNGGREKLFF.

On this clonotype: At one end the junction does not follow the germline gene, possibly because of a read error. The rearrangement links TRBV29-1 to TRBJ2-3; the match to TRBD2 covers 7 bases. Per the germline V gene, CDR1 is SQVTM and CDR2 is ANQGSEA. This CDR3 contains 15 residues. The CDR3 reads CSVENQRGPTVTQYF. The DNA of the CDR3 is TGCAGCGTTGAAAACCAGCGGGGCCCCACAGTTACGCAGTATTTT.

This clonotype was picked up many times. The rearrangement uses TRBV28 and TRBJ2-7; no firm D call. Trimming shortened V by 3 bases and J by 1 base, and 7 bases separated the two germline ends. Germline V gene sequence: CDR1 MDHEN, CDR2 SYDVKM. This CDR3 region has 13 residues. CDR3 nucleotide sequence: TGTGCCAGCAGTTTGTCGCAGTCCTACGAGCAGTACTTC. It encodes CASSLSQSYEQYF.

This clonotype has just one count. The junction departs from the called germline gene at one end, perhaps through a read error. The J gene is TRBJ2-4, the V gene TRBV28, with D possibly being TRBD2 (6 bases). Germline V gene lookup returns CDR1 MDHEN and CDR2 SYDVKM. The CDR3 extends over 15 amino acids. The CDR3 region has the DNA TGTGCCAGCAGTCAGCAATTACTAGCCAAAGACATTCAGTACTTC. Translating it yields CASSQQLLAKDIQYF.

The chain combines TRBV12-3 or TRBV12-4 with TRBJ2-1; 11 nucleotides line up with TRBD2. J gave up 2 bases and V 6 bases, and 9 bases lay outside the gene matches. There are 17 residues in the CDR3. The CDR3 DNA reads TGTGCCAGCAGCCCCACTTGTAGCGGGAGGGCCTACAATGAGCAGTTCTTC. Amino acids: CASSPTCSGRAYNEQFF.

The gene calls are TRBV6-1 and TRBJ2-1; D ambiguous. Germline CDR1 reads MNHNS; CDR2 reads SASEGT. The V and J ends lost 8 bases and 8 bases respectively, with 13 bases between them. This CDR3 has 12 amino acids. The CDR3 bases are TGTGCCAGCTGTGGAATATGGGATGAGCAGTTCTTC. Its protein is CASCGIWDEQFF.

In regard to this clonotype: At one end, the junction sequence differs from germline, possibly due to a read error. This chain connects TRBV12-3 or TRBV12-4 to TRBJ1-3; D remains ambiguous. This CDR3 spans 15 amino acids. The CDR3 DNA reads as TGTGTCAGCAGTTTAAGTTGGCCTGATGGAAACACCATACATTTT. As protein: CVSSLSWPDGNTIHF.

The V gene is TRBV18, the J gene TRBJ1-5; tentative D call: TRBD1 (5 bases). This CDR3 has 15 amino acids. V lost 3 bases to trimming and J lost 0 bases, with 9 bases between them. Germline assignment: CDR1 KGHSH and CDR2 LQKENI. Written as DNA, the CDR3 is TGTGCCAGCTCACCGATACAGGTTAGCAATCAGCCCCAGCATTTT. Protein: CASSPIQVSNQPQHF.

This clonotype was detected a few times. Here the CDR3 reads CASSPPLAGDATTYEQYF. Written as DNA, the CDR3 is TGTGCCAGCTCACCACCGTTAGCCGGGGACGCAACAACCTACGAGCAGTACTTC. The chain combines TRBV18 with TRBJ2-7; D possibly uses TRBD1 or TRBD2 (5 bases each). The V and J ends lost 0 bases and 2 bases respectively, with 20 bases between them. This CDR3 is built from 18 residues. The germline CDR1 and CDR2 sequences are KGHSH and LQKENI.

About this clonotype: This may be a read error: a much more frequent sequence differs by one nucleotide. The gene calls are TRBV7-9 and TRBJ2-3, with D perhaps TRBD2 (6 bases). This CDR3 comprises 15 residues. Trimming pared 3 bases from V and 3 bases from J, leaving 13 bases between. CDR1 is SEHNR and CDR2 is FQNEAQ in the germline V gene (reference sequence). CDR3 sequence (DNA): TGTGCCAGCAGCTTCGGACTAACGGGTACAGATACGCAGTATTTT. This encodes CASSFGLTGTDTQYF.